These 2 T cell receptor beta chains originate from one sample sequenced in a study of OX40 agonist ivuxolimab in advanced cancers. The data were produced by immunoSEQ multiplex PCR, yet TCRdb's version contains in-frame clones alone and is incomplete. The sample yields about 5,000 clones, around 70% seen once. The starting material was CD4+ or CD8+ T cells sorted from blood, obtained in a trial of the OX40 agonist ivuxolimab. All receptors derive from an adult with an advanced solid tumor such as melanoma, head and neck, liver or kidney cancer.

This clone was observed a handful of times. The chain combines TRBV9 with TRBJ1-2, with D possibly matching TRBD1 (6 bases). The V end lost 4 bases, the J end lost 3 bases, and 16 bases lay between the germline ends. The germline CDR1 and CDR2 sequences are SGDLS and YYNGEE. The CDR3 is made up of 15 amino acids. CDR3 protein: CASSQADSLYYGYTF. The CDR3 DNA follows: TGTGCCAGCAGCCAAGCGGACAGTCTCTACTATGGCTACACCTTC.

The rearrangement links TRBV27 to TRBJ2-7, with 9 positions matching TRBD1. The CDR3 is made up of 16 amino acids. CDR1 is MNHEY, CDR2 SMNVEV, per germline (reference sequence). J gave up 0 bases and V 5 bases, and 8 bases lay outside the gene matches. In DNA, the CDR3 is TGTGCCAGCAGTGACTGGGACAGGGTTGGCTCCTACGAGCAGTACTTC. Residues: CASSDWDRVGSYEQYF.